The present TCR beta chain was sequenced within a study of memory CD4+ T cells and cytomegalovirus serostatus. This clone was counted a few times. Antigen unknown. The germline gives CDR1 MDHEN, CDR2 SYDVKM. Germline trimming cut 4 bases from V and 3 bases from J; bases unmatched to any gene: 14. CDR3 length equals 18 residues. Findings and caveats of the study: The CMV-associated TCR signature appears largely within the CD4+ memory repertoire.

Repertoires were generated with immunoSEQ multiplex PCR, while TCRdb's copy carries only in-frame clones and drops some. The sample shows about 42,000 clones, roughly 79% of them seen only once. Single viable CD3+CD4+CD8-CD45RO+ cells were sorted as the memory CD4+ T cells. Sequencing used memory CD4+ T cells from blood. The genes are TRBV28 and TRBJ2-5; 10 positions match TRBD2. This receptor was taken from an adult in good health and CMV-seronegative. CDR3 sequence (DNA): TGTGCCAGCAGTTCGAGCGGGGGGGCCTTATTGAGGAAAGAGACCCAGTACTTC. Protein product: CASSSSGGALLRKETQYF.